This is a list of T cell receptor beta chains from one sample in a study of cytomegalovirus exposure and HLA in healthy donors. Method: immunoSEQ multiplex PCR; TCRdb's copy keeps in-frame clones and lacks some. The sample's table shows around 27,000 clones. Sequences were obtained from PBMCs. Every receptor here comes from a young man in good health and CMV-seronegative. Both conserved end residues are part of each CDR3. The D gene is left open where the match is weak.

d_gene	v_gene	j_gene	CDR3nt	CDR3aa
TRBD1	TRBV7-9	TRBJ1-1	TGTGCCAGCAGCTTCCTCGGACAGGGAGGGACTGAAGCTTTCTTT	CASSFLGQGGTEAFF
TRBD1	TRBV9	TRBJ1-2	TGTGCCAGCAGCGTAGCACAGGGGGTGGGCGGCTACACCTTC	CASSVAQGVGGYTF
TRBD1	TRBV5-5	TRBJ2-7	TGTGCCAGCAGCTCCGGGACAGGGGGTTTCTACGAGCAGTACTTC	CASSSGTGGFYEQYF
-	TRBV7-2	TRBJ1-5	TGTGCCAGCAGCTCCTTGGATGGGGGGGTGAGCAATCAGCCCCAGCATTTT	CASSSLDGGVSNQPQHF
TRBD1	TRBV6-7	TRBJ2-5	TGTGCCAGCAGTATGACCTACAGGGGAAGCGAGACCCAGTACTTC	CASSMTYRGSETQYF
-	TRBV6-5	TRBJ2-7	TGTGCCAGCAGTCGCGGGACGCTCGCGGTCTACGAGCAGTACTTC	CASSRGTLAVYEQYF
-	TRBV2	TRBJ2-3	TGTGCCAGCACCGGGGGGACAATTAGCACAGATACGCAGTATTTT	CASTGGTISTDTQYF
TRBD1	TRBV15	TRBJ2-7	TGTGCCACCAGCGGATGGACAGGGGGAATCTCCTACGAGCAGTACTTC	CATSGWTGGISYEQYF
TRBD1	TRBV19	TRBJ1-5	TGTGCCACCCGGGACAGGTTAAATCAGCCCCAGCATTTT	CATRDRLNQPQHF
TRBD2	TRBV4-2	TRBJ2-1	TGTGCCAGCAGCCTAACTGGGCTAGCGGGAGACGAGCAGTTCTTC	CASSLTGLAGDEQFF
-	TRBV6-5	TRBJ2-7	TGTGCCAGCAGTTACTCGATGACAGGCTACGAGCAGTACTTC	CASSYSMTGYEQYF
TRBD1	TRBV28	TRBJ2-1	TGTGCCAGCAGTTGGGACAGCTTTGCTAATGAGCAGTTCTTC	CASSWDSFANEQFF
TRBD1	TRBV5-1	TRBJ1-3	TGCGCCAGCAGCTTGAGGCCAACAGGGGTGGGAAACACCATATATTTT	CASSLRPTGVGNTIYF
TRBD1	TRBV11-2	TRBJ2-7	TGTGCCAGCAGCCAGCAAGGGGGCCTCGAGCAGTACTTC	CASSQQGGLEQYF
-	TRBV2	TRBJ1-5	TGTGCCAGCAGTGTAGACAGGTTTAATCAGCCCCAGCATTTT	CASSVDRFNQPQHF
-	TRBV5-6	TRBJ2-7	TGTGCCAGCAGCTTGCCGACTCCTCCCTACGAGCAGTACTTC	CASSLPTPPYEQYF
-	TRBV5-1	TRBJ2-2	TGCGCCAGCAGCCATGCATTAGCTGGAACCGGGGAGCTGTTTTTT	CASSHALAGTGELFF
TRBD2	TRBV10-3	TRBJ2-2	TGTGCCATGACCGGGGGGGCTGGGAACACCGGGGAGCTGTTTTTT	CAMTGGAGNTGELFF
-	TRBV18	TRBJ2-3	TGTGCCAGCTCAGAACTAGCTAGCACAGATACGCAGTATTTT	CASSELASTDTQYF
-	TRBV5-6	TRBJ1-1	TGTGCCAGCAGCCCACTATTAAGGGGCACTGAAGCTTTCTTT	CASSPLLRGTEAFF
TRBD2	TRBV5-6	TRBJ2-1	TGTGCCAGCAGCCCGACTAGCGGGAGGTACAATGAGCAGTTCTTC	CASSPTSGRYNEQFF
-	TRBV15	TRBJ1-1	TGTGCCACCAGCAGAGGGGTTAACAGGGAAATGCCTGAAGCTTTCTTT	CATSRGVNREMPEAFF
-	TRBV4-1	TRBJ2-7	TGCGCCAGCAGCCAAGGGCTAGATTGGCCCGTACAGTACTTC	CASSQGLDWPVQYF
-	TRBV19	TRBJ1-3	TGTGCCGCCAAGGCCCCCGCGGGCTCTGGAAACACCATATATTTT	CAAKAPAGSGNTIYF
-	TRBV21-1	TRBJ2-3	TGTGCCAGCAGCAAAAGTCCTCCGGGCGGGAGGAGCACAGATACGCAGTATTTT	CASSKSPPGGRSTDTQYF
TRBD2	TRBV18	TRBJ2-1	TGTGCCAGCTCACCACTAGCGGGTTCCAACAATGAGCAGTTCTTC	CASSPLAGSNNEQFF
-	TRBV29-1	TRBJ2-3	TGCAGCGTTGTAGGGTCAGGCGGGTGGGATACGCAGTATTTT	CSVVGSGGWDTQYF
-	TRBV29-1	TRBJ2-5	TGCAGCGTTGAAGGGGTAGCGAGGCGAGAGACCCAGTACTTC	CSVEGVARRETQYF
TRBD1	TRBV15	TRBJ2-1	TGTGCCACCAGCAGAGATGAAGCAGGGGGTGCCTACAATGAGCAGTTCTTC	CATSRDEAGGAYNEQFF
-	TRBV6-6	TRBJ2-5	TGTGACAGCAATCCTTCCCTTCAAGAGACCCAGTACTTC	CDSNPSLQETQYF
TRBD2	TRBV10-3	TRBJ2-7	TGTGCCATCAGTGACTCGGGAGGAGACGAGCAGTACTTC	CAISDSGGDEQYF
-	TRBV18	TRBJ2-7	TGTGCCAGCTCACCACCTTCAGAATACGAGCAGTACTTC	CASSPPSEYEQYF
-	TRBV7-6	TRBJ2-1	TGTGCCAGCAGGCCGCCCTTAGAGAATGAGCAGTTCTTC	CASRPPLENEQFF
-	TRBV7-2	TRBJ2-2	TGTGCCAGCAGCCCTCAGGGGCCTTACACCGGGGAGCTGTTTTTT	CASSPQGPYTGELFF